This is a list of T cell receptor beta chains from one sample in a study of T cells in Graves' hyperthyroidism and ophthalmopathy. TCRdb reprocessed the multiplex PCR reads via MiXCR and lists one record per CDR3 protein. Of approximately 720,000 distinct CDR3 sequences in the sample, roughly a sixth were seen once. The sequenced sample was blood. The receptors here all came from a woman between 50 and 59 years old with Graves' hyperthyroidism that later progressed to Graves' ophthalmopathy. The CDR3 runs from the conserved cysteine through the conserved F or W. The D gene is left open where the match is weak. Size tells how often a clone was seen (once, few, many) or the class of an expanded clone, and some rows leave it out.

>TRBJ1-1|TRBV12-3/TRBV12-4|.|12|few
TGTGCCAGCAGCCGGAGTAAAAGGGACGCTTTCTTT
CASSRSKRDAFF
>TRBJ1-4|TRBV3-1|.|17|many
TGTGCCAGCAGCCAAGATTTAAGGGGCAGAACTAATGAAAAACTGTTTTTT
CASSQDLRGRTNEKLFF
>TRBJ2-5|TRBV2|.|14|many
TGTGCCAGCAGTGTACCCCTGGGGGAAGAGACCCAGTACTTC
CASSVPLGEETQYF
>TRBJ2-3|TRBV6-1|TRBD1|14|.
TGTGCCAGCTGCCGGGACAGGGACATAGATACGCAGTATTTT
CASCRDRDIDTQYF
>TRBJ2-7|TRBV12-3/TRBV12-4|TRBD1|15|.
TGTGCCAGCAGTTTTGGGACAGGGGCCCACTACGAGCAGTACTTC
CASSFGTGAHYEQYF
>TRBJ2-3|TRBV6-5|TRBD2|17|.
TGTGCCAGCAGTTACTCACTAGCGGTCCCTAGCACAGATACGCAGTATTTT
CASSYSLAVPSTDTQYF
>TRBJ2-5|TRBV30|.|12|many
TGTGCCTGGAGTATACACCAAGAGACCCAGTACTTC
CAWSIHQETQYF
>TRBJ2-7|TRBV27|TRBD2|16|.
TGTGCCAGCAGTTTACGTGGACTAGCGGGCTCCTACGAGCAGTACTTC
CASSLRGLAGSYEQYF
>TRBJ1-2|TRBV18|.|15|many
TGTGCCAGCTCACCACCGTACGGTGGGTCCTTTGGCTACACCTTC
CASSPPYGGSFGYTF
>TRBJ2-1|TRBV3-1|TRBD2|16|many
TGTGCCAGCAGCCAATTGGCTAGCGGGGGGTTTGGTGAGCAGTTCTTC
CASSQLASGGFGEQFF
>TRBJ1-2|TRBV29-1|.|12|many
TGCAGCGTTGGAACCGGTGGCTATGGCTACACCTTC
CSVGTGGYGYTF
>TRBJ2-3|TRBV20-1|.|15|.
TGCAGTGCTAGAGTTGGTTGGGCAAACACAGATACGCAGTATTTT
CSARVGWANTDTQYF
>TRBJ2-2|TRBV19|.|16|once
TGTGCCAGTAGTCACCCGCTCTGGGGGGCCGCCGGGGAGCTGTTTTTT
CASSHPLWGAAGELFF
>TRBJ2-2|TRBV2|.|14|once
TGTGCCAGCAGAGCGGATACGAACACCGGGGAGCTGTTTTTT
CASRADTNTGELFF
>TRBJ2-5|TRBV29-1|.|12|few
TGCAGCGTTGAAGAGCCGGCGGGAACCCAGTACTTC
CSVEEPAGTQYF
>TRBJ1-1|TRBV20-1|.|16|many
TGCAGTGCTAGAGATCGCAGTATATTCGGGATCACTGAAGCTTTCTTT
CSARDRSIFGITEAFF
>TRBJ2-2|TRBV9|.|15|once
TGTGCCAGCAGCGTAGGAGGGGGGGCCTCCGGGGAGCTGTTTTTT
CASSVGGGASGELFF
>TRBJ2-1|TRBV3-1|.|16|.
TGTGCCAGCAGCCTCAAACGGGCATCCCTAAGCGGGGAGCAGTTCTTC
CASSLKRASLSGEQFF
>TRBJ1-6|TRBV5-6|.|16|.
TGTGCCAGCAGCTTGCGGCCGACTCTCGGCAATTCACCCCTCCACTTT
CASSLRPTLGNSPLHF
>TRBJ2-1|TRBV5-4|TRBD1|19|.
TGTGCCAGCAGCATCACGGGACAGGGGGCATCGGGCTCCTACAATGAGCAGTTCTTC
CASSITGQGASGSYNEQFF
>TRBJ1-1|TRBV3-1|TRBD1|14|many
TGTGCCAGCAGCCACTGGACAGGGATCACTGAAGCTTTCTTT
CASSHWTGITEAFF
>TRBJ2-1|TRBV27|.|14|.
TGTGCCAGCAGCTCCGGCGTCAATTACAATGAGCAGTTCTTC
CASSSGVNYNEQFF
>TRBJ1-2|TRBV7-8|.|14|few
TGTGCCAGCAGCTTAGATGGTTCCGCGTATGGCTACACCTTC
CASSLDGSAYGYTF
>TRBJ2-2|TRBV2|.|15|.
TGTGCCAGTTTACCTACCTTCAGGGAGGCTGGGGAGCTGTTTTTT
CASLPTFREAGELFF
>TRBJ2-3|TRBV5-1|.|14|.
TGCGCCAGCAGCTCCGGCCCAGGGGTAGATACGCAGTATTTT
CASSSGPGVDTQYF
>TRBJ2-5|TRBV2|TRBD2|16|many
TGTGCCAGCATGATTGGGTTGCGGGGGACTAAAGAGACCCAGTACTTC
CASMIGLRGTKETQYF
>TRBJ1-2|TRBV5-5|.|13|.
TGTGCCAGCAGCAGATGGGGGGGCGATGGCTACACCTTC
CASSRWGGDGYTF
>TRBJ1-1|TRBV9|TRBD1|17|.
TGTGCCAGCAGCCACACGGACAGGGGGCAACGGAACACTGAAGCTTTCTTT
CASSHTDRGQRNTEAFF
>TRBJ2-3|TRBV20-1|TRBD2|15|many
TGCAGTGCTGGACAAGCGGGGGCGCGCACAGATACGCAGTATTTT
CSAGQAGARTDTQYF
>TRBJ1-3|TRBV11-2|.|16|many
TGTGCCAGCAGCACCCCCCCGGGAGCAGGGGATAACACCATATATTTT
CASSTPPGAGDNTIYF
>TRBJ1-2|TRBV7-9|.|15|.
TGTACCAGCGCCCCAGGGACAAAGGGGAGCCGCGGCTACACCTTC
CTSAPGTKGSRGYTF
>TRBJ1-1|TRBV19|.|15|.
TGTGCCAGTAGTACCATCGACAGTATGAACACTGAAGCTTTCTTT
CASSTIDSMNTEAFF
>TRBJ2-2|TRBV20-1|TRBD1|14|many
TGCAGTGCTAGTCCGGGACAGACAACCGGGGAGCTGTTTTTT
CSASPGQTTGELFF
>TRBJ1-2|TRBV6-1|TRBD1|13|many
TGTGCCAGCAGTCCGGGACAGGAATATGGCTACACCTTC
CASSPGQEYGYTF
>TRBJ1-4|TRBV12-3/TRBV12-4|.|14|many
TGTGCCAGCAGTCGGACGACCCCAGGGGAAAAACTGTTTTTT
CASSRTTPGEKLFF
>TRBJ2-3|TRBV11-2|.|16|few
TGTGCCAGCAGCTTAGGCCGGGACACTTACACAGATACGCAGTATTTT
CASSLGRDTYTDTQYF
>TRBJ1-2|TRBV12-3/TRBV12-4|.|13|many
TGTGCCAGCAGACCCAGGGTTTTGGAGGGCTACACCTTC
CASRPRVLEGYTF
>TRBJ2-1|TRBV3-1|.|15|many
TGTGCCAGCAGCCAAGTTTTAAGCTCCTACAATGAGCAGTTCTTC
CASSQVLSSYNEQFF
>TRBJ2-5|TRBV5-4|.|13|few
TGTGCCAGCAGCCACCCGGACGGAGAGACCCAGTACTTC
CASSHPDGETQYF
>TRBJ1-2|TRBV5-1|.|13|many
TGCGCCAGCAGCTTGGCCGACTTCTATGGCTACACCTTC
CASSLADFYGYTF